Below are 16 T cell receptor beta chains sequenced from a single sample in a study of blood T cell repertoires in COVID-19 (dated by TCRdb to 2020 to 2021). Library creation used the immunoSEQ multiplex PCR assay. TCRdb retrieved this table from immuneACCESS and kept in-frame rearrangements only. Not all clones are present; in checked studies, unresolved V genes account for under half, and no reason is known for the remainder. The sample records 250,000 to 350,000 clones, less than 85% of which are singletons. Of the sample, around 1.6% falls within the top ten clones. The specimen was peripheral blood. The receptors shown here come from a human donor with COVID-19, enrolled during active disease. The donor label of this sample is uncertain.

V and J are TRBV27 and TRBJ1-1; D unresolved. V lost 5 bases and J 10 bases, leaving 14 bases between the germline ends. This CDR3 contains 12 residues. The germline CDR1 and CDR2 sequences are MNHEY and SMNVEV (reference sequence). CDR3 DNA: TGTGCCAGCAGTACCTTAGAGGCTGGAGCTTTCTTT. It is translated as CASSTLEAGAFF.

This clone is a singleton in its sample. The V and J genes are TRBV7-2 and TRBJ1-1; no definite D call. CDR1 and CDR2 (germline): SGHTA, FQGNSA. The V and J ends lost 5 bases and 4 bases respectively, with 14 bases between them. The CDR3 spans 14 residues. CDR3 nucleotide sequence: TGTGCCAGCAGCCTCCAGATCGATTCCACTGAAGCTTTCTTT. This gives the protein CASSLQIDSTEAFF.

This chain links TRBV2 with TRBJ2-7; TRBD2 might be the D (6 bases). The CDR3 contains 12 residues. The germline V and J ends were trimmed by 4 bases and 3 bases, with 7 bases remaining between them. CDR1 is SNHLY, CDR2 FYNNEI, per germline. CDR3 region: CASSAGLYEQYF. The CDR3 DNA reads TGTGCCAGCAGTGCGGGACTCTACGAGCAGTACTTC.

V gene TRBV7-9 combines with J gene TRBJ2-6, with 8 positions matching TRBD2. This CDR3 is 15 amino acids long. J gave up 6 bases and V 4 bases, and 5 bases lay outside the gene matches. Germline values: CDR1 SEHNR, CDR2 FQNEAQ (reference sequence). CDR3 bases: TGTGCCAGCAGCTCCTCCGGGGGGGAGGCCAACGTCCTGACTTTC. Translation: CASSSSGGEANVLTF.

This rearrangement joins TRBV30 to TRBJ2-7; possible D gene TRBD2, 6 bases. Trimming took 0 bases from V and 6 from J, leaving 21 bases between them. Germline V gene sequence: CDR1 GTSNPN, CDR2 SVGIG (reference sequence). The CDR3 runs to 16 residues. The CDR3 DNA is TGTGCCTGGAGTGTACGGGTCGGGAGCCAAAGGGGCGAGCAGTACTTC. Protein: CAWSVRVGSQRGEQYF.

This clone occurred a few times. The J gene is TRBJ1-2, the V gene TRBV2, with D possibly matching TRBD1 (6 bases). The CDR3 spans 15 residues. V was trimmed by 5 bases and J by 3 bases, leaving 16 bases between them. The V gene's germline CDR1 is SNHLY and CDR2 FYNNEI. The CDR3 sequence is CASSPEGGADYGYTF. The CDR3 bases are TGTGCCAGCAGTCCCGAGGGGGGGGCGGACTATGGCTACACCTTC. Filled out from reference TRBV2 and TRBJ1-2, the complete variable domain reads EPEVTQTPSHQVTQMGQEVILRCVPISNHLYFYWYRQILGQKVEFLVSFYNNEISEKSEIFDDQFSVERPDGSNFTLKIRSTKLEDSAMYFCASSPEGGADYGYTFGSGTRLTVV.

The CDR3 here is CASRPRGTDTQYF. CDR3 in DNA: TGTGCCAGCAGACCCAGGGGCACAGATACGCAGTATTTT. V and J are TRBV6-5 and TRBJ2-3; the D gene is possibly TRBD1 (5 bases). The germline V and J ends were trimmed by 6 bases and 1 base, with 8 bases remaining between them. There are 13 residues in the CDR3. CDR1 is MNHEY, CDR2 SVGAGI, per germline.

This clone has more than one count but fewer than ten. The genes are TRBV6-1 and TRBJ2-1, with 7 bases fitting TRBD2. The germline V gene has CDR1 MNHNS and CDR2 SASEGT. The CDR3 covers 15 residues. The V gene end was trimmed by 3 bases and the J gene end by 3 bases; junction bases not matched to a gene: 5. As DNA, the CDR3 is TGTGCCAGCAGTGACGGTCCTAGCGGCTACAATGAGCAGTTCTTC. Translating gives CASSDGPSGYNEQFF.

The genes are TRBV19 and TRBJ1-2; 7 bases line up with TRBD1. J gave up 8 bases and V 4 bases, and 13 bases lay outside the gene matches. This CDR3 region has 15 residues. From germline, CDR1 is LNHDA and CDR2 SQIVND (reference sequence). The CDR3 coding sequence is TGTGCCAGTAGTAGAGGATCAGGGGGTCATGGGGGCTACACCTTC. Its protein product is CASSRGSGGHGGYTF.

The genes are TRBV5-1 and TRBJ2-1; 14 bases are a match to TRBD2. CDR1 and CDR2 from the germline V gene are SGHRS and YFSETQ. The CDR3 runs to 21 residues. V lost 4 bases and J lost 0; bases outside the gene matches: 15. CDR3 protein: CASSPGTGTSGSRGSYNEQFF. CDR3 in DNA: TGCGCCAGCAGCCCGGGGACCGGGACTAGCGGGAGCCGGGGCTCCTACAATGAGCAGTTCTTC.

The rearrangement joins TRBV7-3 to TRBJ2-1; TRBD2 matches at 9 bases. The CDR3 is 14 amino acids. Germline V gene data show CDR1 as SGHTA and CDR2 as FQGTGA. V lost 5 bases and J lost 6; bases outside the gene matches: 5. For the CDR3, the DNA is TGTGCCAGCAGCGCGGGACTAGCCACCAATGAGCAGTTCTTC. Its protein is CASSAGLATNEQFF.

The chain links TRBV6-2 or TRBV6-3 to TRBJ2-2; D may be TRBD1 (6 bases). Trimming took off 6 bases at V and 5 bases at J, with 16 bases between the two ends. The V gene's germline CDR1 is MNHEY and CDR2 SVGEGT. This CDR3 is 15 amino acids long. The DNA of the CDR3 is TGTGCCAGCAGCAGGGACAACAAGGCGACCGGGGAGCTGTTTTTT. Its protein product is CASSRDNKATGELFF.

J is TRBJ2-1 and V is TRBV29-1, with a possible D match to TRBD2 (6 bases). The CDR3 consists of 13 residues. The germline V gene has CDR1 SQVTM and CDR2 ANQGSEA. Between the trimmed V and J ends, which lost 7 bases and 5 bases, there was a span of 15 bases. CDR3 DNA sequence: TGCAGCGGGGGTCAGGTAGCGGACAATGAGCAGTTCTTC. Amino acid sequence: CSGGQVADNEQFF.

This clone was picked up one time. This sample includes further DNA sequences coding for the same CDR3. The CDR3 loop is CASSQVAGGSYEQYF. The CDR3 DNA follows: TGTGCCAGCAGCCAGGTAGCGGGAGGATCCTACGAGCAGTACTTC. The chain employs TRBV3-1 (or the pseudogene TRBV3-2) and TRBJ2-7, with 10 nucleotides matching TRBD2. V was clipped by 3 bases and J by 1 base; unmatched bases: 3. The CDR3 has 15 amino acids. Germline loops: CDR1 LGHDT, CDR2 YNNKEL (reference sequence).

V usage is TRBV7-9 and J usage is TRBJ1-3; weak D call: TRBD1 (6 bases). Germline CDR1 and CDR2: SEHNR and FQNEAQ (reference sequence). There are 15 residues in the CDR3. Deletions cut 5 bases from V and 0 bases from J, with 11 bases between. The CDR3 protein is CASSVDRSSGNTIYF. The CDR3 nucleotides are TGTGCCAGCAGCGTGGACAGAAGCTCTGGAAACACCATATATTTT.

CDR3 residues: CASSLRQGEAEAFF. In DNA, the CDR3 is TGCGCCAGCAGCTTGAGGCAGGGGGAAGCTGAAGCTTTCTTT. The rearrangement uses TRBV5-1 and TRBJ1-1; 7 bases fit TRBD1. The V gene's germline CDR1 is SGHRS and CDR2 YFSETQ. The CDR3 has 14 amino acids. The V gene end was trimmed by 1 base and the J gene end by 6 bases; junction bases not matched to a gene: 6. The full variable domain, in which reference TRBV5-1 and TRBJ1-1 provide the parts outside the CDR3, is KAGVTQTPRYLIKTRGQQVTLSCSPISGHRSVSWYQQTPGQGLQFLFEYFSETQRNKGNFPGRFSGRQFSNSRSEMNVSTLELGDSALYLCASSLRQGEAEAFFGQGTRLTVV.